This T cell receptor beta chain was obtained from a study of blood T cell repertoires in COVID-19. The CDR3 has 14 residues. The germline V and J ends were trimmed by 7 bases and 0 bases, with 15 bases remaining between them. Germline values: CDR1 SQVTM, CDR2 ANQGSEA. TCRdb's copy holds only in-frame clones and misses some; the assay was immunoSEQ multiplex PCR. The sample consists of 130,000 to 150,000 clones, about 79% of them appearing once. The rearrangement joins TRBV29-1 to TRBJ1-2, with a possible D match to TRBD1 (5 bases). The receptor comes from a woman older than 75 with acute or convalescent COVID-19. Sequenced sample: peripheral blood. The CDR3 region is CSALDIRPNYGYTF. As DNA, the CDR3 is TGCAGCGCTCTGGACATACGGCCTAACTATGGCTACACCTTC. The full variable domain, completed using reference TRBV29-1 and TRBJ1-2, is SAVISQKPSRDICQRGTSLTIQCQVDSQVTMMFWYRQQPGQSLTLIATANQGSEATYESGFVIDKFPISRPNLTFSTLTVSNMSPEDSSIYLCSALDIRPNYGYTFGSGTRLTVV.